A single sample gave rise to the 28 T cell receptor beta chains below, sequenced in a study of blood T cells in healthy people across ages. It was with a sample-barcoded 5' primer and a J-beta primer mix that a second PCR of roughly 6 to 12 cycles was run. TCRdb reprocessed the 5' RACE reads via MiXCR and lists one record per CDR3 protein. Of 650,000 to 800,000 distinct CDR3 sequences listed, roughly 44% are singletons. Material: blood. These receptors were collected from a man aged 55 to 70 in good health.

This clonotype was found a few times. CDR3 nucleotides: TGCGCCAGCTTAATGGGGGCAGGGAGCTCCTACGAGCAGTACTTC. It encodes CASLMGAGSSYEQYF. The chain uses TRBV10-2 and TRBJ2-7; D is possibly TRBD1 (6 bases). This CDR3 has 15 amino acids. Looked up from germline, CDR1 is WSHSY and CDR2 is SAAADI. V shed 8 bases and J shed 0 bases, with 17 bases lying between them.

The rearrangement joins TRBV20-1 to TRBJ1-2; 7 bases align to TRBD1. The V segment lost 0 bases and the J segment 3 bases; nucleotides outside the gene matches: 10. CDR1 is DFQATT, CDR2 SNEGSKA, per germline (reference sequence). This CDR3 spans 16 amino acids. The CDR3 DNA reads TGCAGTGCTAGAGATCTAATGAGGGGGCCTTACTATGGCTACACCTTC. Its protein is CSARDLMRGPYYGYTF.

CDR3 amino acids: CSGFPGQGWTEAFF. In DNA, the CDR3 is TGCAGCGGTTTTCCGGGACAGGGTTGGACTGAAGCTTTCTTT. The chain recombines TRBV29-1 with TRBJ1-1; TRBD1 aligns across 9 bases. V lost 7 bases to trimming and J lost 5 bases; unmatched junction nucleotides: 11. Germline lookup yields CDR1 SQVTM and CDR2 ANQGSEA. The CDR3 length is 14 residues.

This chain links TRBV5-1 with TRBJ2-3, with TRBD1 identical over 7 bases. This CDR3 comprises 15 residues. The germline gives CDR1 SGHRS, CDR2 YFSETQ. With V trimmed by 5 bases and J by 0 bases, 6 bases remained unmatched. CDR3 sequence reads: CASSAGQVSTDTQYF. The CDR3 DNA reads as TGCGCCAGCAGTGCAGGACAGGTTAGCACAGATACGCAGTATTTT.

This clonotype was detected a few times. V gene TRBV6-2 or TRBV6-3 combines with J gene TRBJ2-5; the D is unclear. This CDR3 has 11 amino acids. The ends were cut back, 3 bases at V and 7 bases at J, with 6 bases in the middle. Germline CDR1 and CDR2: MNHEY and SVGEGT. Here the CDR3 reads CASSYYGTQYF. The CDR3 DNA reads TGTGCCAGCAGTTATTACGGGACCCAGTACTTC.

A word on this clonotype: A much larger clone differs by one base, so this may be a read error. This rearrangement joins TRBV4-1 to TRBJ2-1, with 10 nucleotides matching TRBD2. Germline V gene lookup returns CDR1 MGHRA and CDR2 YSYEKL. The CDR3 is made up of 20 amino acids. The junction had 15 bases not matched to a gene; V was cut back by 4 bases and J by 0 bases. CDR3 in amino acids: CASSRRPSGGPEGSYNEQFF. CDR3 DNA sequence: TGCGCCAGCAGCCGCCGGCCTAGCGGGGGCCCTGAGGGCTCCTACAATGAGCAGTTCTTC.

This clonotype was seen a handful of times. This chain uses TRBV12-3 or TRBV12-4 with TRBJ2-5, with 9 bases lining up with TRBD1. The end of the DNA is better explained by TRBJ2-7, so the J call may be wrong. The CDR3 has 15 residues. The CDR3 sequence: CASSRPDRGTYEQYF. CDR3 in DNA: TGTGCCAGCAGTAGACCGGACAGGGGTACCTACGAGCAGTACTTC.

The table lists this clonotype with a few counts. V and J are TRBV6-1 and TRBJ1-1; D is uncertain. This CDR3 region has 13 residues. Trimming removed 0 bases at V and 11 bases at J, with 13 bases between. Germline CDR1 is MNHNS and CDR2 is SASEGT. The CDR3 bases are TGTGCCAGCAGTGAAGCATCTGCAACACGGGCTTTCTTT. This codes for CASSEASATRAFF.

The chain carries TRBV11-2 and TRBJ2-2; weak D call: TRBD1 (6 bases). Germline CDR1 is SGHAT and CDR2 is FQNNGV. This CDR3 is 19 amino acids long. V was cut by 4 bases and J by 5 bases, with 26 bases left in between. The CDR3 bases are TGTGCCAGCAGCTCTTCGCGAGGGGGAATTGAGTCGGGGACCGGGGAGCTGTTTTTT. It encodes CASSSSRGGIESGTGELFF.

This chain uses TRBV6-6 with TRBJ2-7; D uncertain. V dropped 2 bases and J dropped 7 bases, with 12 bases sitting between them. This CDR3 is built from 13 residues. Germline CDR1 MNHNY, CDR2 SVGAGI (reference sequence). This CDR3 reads CASSYGQLWEQYF. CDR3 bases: TGTGCCAGCAGTTACGGGCAGCTGTGGGAGCAGTACTTC.

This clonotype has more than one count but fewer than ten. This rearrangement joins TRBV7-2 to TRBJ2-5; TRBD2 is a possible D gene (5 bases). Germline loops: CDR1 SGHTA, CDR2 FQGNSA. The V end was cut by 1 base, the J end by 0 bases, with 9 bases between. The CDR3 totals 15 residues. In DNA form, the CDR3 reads TGTGCCAGCAGCTTAGGCGGGTGGGACCAAGAGACCCAGTACTTC. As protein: CASSLGGWDQETQYF.

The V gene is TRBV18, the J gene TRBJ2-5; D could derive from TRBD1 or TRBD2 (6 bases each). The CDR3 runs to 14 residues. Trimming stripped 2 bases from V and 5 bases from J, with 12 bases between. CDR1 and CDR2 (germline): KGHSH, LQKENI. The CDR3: CASSPWGAGETQYF. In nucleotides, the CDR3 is TGTGCCAGCTCACCATGGGGGGCCGGGGAGACCCAGTACTTC.

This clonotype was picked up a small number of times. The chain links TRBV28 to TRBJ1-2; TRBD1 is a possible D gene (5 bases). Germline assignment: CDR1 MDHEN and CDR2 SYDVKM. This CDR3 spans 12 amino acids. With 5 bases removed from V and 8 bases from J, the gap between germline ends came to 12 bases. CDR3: CASSPRGGGYTF. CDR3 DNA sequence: TGTGCCAGCAGTCCCCGGGGCGGGGGCTACACCTTC.

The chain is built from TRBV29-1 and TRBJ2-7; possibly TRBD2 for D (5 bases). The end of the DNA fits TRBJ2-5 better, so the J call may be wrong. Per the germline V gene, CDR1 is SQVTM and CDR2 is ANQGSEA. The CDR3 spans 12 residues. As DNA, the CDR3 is TGCAGCTCCGGACTCATCGGGGAGACCCAGTACTTC. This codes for CSSGLIGETQYF.

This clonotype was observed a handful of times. The CDR3 DNA is TGTGCCAGCAGCCCTGGGACAGAGAACTTTCAGCCCCAGCATTTT. Translation gives CASSPGTENFQPQHF. V is TRBV7-6 and J is TRBJ1-5; 7 bases match TRBD1. The CDR3 spans 15 residues. Per the germline V gene, CDR1 is SGHVS and CDR2 is FNYEAQ. V was clipped by 5 bases and J by 6 bases; unmatched bases: 10.

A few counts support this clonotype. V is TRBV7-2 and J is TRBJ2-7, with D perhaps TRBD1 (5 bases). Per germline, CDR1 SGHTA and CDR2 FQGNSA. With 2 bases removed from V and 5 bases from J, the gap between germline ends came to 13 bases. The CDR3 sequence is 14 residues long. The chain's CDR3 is CASSLMAGSDEQYF. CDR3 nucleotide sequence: TGTGCCAGCAGCTTAATGGCAGGGTCCGACGAGCAGTACTTC.

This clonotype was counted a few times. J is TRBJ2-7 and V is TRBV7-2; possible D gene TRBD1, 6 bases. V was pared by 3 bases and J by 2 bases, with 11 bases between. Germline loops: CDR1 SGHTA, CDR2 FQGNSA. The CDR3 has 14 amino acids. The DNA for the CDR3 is TGTGCCAGCAGCTTGACAGGTTCCCCCTACGAGCAGTACTTC. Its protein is CASSLTGSPYEQYF. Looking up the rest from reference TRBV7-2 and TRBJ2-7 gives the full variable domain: GAGVSQSPSNKVTEKGKDVELRCDPISGHTALYWYRQSLGQGLEFLIYFQGNSAPDKSGLPSDRFSAERTGGSVSTLTIQRTQQEDSAVYLCASSLTGSPYEQYFGPGTRLTVT.

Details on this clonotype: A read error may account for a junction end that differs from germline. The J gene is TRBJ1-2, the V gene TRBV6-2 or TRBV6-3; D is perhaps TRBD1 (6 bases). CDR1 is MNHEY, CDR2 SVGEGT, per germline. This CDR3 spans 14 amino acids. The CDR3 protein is CTSSYPDRNYGYTF. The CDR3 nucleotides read TGTACCAGCAGTTACCCGGACAGAAACTATGGCTACACCTTC.

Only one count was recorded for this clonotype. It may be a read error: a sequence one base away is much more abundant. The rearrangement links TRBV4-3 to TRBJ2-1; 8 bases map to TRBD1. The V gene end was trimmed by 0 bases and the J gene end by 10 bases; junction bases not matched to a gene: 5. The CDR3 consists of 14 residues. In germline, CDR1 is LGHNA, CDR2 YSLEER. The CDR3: CASSQDRGPFEQFF. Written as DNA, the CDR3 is TGCGCCAGCAGCCAAGACAGGGGGCCCTTCGAGCAGTTCTTC.

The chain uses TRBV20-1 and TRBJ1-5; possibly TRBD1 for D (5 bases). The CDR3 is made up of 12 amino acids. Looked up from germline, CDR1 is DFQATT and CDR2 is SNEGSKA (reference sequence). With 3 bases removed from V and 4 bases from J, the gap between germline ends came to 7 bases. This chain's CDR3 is CSARTDNQPQHF. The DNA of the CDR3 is TGCAGTGCTAGGACAGATAATCAGCCCCAGCATTTT.

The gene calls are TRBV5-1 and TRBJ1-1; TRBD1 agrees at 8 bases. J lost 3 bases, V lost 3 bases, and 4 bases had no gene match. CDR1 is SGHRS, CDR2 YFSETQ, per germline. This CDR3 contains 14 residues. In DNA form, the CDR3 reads TGCGCCAGCAGCTCACGACAGGGGTACACTGAAGCTTTCTTT. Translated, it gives CASSSRQGYTEAFF.

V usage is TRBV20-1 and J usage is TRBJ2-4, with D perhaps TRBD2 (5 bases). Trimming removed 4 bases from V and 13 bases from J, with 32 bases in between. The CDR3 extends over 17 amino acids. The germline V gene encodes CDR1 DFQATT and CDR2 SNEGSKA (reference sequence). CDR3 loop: CSAIKLRAVGLSREQYF. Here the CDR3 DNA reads TGCAGTGCTATAAAGTTGCGGGCCGTAGGGCTTTCGAGGGAGCAGTACTTC.

The CDR3 nucleotides read TGCGCCAGCAGTCAGGGGGCAAGTAATTCACCCCTCCACTTT. It specifies CASSQGASNSPLHF. The rearrangement uses TRBV5-1 and TRBJ1-6, with TRBD1 matching 8 bases. There are 14 residues in the CDR3. V trimming: 5 bases; J trimming: 6 bases; junction bases outside the gene matches: 4. Germline V lookup: CDR1 SGHRS, CDR2 YFSETQ.

CDR3 amino acids: CASSSILGSLVDEQYF. CDR3 coding DNA: TGTGCCAGCAGCTCCATCCTCGGGAGTCTCGTCGACGAGCAGTACTTC. The chain combines TRBV11-2 with TRBJ2-5, with a weak D call TRBD2 (6 bases). The DNA end is a closer match to TRBJ2-7, so the J assignment may be wrong. This CDR3 comprises 16 residues. Germline CDR1 SGHAT, CDR2 FQNNGV.

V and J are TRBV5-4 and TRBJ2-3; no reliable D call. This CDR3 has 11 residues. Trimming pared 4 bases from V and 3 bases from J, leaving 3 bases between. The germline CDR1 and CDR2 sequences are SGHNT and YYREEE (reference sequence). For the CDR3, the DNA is TGTGCCAGCAGCAAAACAGATACGCAGTATTTT. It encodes CASSKTDTQYF.

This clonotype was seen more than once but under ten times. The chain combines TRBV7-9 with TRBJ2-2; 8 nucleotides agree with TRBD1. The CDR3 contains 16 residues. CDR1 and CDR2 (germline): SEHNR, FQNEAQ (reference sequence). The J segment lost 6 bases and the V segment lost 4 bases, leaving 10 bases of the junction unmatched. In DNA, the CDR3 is TGTGCCAGCAGCTCTCCTCGGACAGGGTTTGCCGGGGAGCTGTTTTTT. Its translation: CASSSPRTGFAGELFF.

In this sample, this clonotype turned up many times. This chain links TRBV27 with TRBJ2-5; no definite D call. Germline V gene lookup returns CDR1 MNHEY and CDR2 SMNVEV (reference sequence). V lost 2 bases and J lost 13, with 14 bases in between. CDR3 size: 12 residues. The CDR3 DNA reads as TGTGCCAGCAGTTTACCCCAAGGGCCCCCGTACTTC. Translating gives CASSLPQGPPYF.

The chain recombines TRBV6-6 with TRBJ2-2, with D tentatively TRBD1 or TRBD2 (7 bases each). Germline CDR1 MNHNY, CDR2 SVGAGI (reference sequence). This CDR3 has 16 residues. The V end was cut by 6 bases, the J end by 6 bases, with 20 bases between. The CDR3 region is CASRSLRGGPAGELFF. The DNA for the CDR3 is TGTGCCAGCAGGTCCCTCAGGGGGGGTCCGGCCGGGGAGCTGTTTTTT.